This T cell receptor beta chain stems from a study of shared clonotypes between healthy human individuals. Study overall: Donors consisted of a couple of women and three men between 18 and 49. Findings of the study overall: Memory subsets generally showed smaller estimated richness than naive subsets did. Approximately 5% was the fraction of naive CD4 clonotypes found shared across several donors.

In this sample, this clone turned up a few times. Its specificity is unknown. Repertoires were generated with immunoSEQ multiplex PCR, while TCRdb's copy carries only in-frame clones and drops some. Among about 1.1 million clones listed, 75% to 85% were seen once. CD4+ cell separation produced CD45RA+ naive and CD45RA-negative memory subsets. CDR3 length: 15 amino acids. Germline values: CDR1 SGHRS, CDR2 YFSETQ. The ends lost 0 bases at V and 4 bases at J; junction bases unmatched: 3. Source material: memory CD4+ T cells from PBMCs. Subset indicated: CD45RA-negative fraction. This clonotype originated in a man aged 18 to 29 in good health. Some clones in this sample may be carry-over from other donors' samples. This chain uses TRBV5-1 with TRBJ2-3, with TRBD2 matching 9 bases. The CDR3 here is CASSLVVAGADTQYF. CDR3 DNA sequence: TGCGCCAGCAGCTTGGTGGTAGCGGGAGCAGATACGCAGTATTTT. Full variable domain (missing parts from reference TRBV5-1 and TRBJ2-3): KAGVTQTPRYLIKTRGQQVTLSCSPISGHRSVSWYQQTPGQGLQFLFEYFSETQRNKGNFPGRFSGRQFSNSRSEMNVSTLELGDSALYLCASSLVVAGADTQYFGPGTRLTVL.